The T cell receptor (beta chain) described here comes from a study of human T cells and chemical hapten exposure (dated by TCRdb to about 2021). In terms of the full investigation: For sensitization, 2% DPC in acetone was applied to a 2 cm by 2 cm area of upper inner arm skin. Weekly therapeutic DPC doses were additionally applied to the scalp of patients throughout the roughly 23-week study period. Patch tests used Finn chambers with 0.01% DPC on the upper back, scored after 6 days by International Contact Dermatitis Research Group standards. Most of the patients in the cohort were female, and the cohort covered alopecia areata with under or over 50% scalp involvement, alopecia totalis and alopecia universalis. The libraries were sequenced as a pool, and the TCR yield per sample differed mostly because of small variations in library volumes within the pool. In alopecia patients, the study followed how the peripheral blood TCR repertoire changed in vivo over primary and secondary sensitization to diphenylcyclopropenone (DPC), a hapten. Blood samples were taken from patients before sensitization (week 0) and then at 2, 6 and about 24 weeks after DPC sensitization. Blood for TCR sequencing was provided by twenty-nine alopecia patients at one to four time points (pre-sensitization, 2, 6 and 24 weeks).

Receptor amplification or capture employed RACE. TCRdb names NextSeq 500 as the instrument used. During library preparation, unique molecular identifiers were attached to individual cDNA molecules so that TCRs could be counted quantitatively and reproducibly. Each blood RNA sample was used to sequence both TCR alpha and TCR beta chains. Regarding the original processing steps: The median number of TCRs per sample was some 100,000, ranging from roughly 20,000 to 690,600. V, J and CDR3 annotation of the TCR reads was carried out using the Decombinator software suite. For PS versus PT1 abundance plots, all samples were subsampled to the same number of TCRs (28,000). Expanded TCRs were defined as absent before sensitization and observed at least eight times at the 2-week time point. TCRdb reanalyzed the raw reads on its own, using fastp at Q25 for trimming and MiXCR for clone calling, and kept in-frame beta chains. Each record represents a unique CDR3 protein, reported with the most common genes and DNA among its rows. The V and J calls shown here were made by TCRdb, not taken from the authors' results. The sample table contains around 200,000 distinct CDR3 sequences; only one count was recorded for around 25% of them. 2% to 2.5% of the sample belongs to the ten largest clones.

CDR1 and CDR2, looked up from the germline V gene, are SGHTA and FQGNSA. The CDR3 spans 15 residues, from the cysteine through the phenylalanine. Kept here is only the CDR3 DNA, which spans 45 bases and is read in frame from base 1. The V and J ends are trimmed by 1 base and 4 bases, leaving 11 bases between them. The intended sense of this specimen's time point label: patch test 3, about 24 weeks after DPC sensitization. According to the study, the label for this sample's treatment or condition signals: therapeutic diphenylcyclopropenone sensitization with weekly scalp DPC. Blood at each patch-test visit was drawn before the patch test was applied. Eligible patients were aged 18 to 70, diagnosed with alopecia, deemed suitable for DPC therapy, and excluded if pregnant. Total RNA was extracted from unfractionated whole blood collected in Tempus Blood RNA tubes. This clonotype occurred a few times. The antigen it binds to is not known. No much larger clone exists at a distance of one base, and base qualities are not known.

Findings and caveats that apply to the study as a whole: Because every patient had alopecia, a presumed autoimmune disease, the patients' immune response might differ from that of healthy individuals. Repeated subsampling changed both the strength of the expansion versus patch-test correlation and the threshold at which that correlation became significant. Expanded TCRs formed significantly more large CDR3 similarity clusters than pre-sensitization or healthy control sets, consistent with antigen-driven responses. DPC sensitization did not change how many TCRs were above 1 in 1000 frequency, and no evidence was found of alterations in global repertoire structure. The number of PT1 expanded TCRs positively correlated with patch test score, significant at thresholds 8, 16 and 32 but not 4.

The material sequenced was whole blood, taken in connection with sensitization to the hapten diphenylcyclopropenone (DPC). This sequence uses TRBV7-2 and TRBJ1-5, with a weak D call of TRBD1 (5 bases match). This TCR was recovered from a woman aged 40 to 50 with alopecia areata. Some clones in this sample may be carry-over from other donors' samples. The CDR3 protein sequence reads: CASSLVRGRNQPQHF. The DNA sequence is TGTGCCAGCAGCTTAGTAAGGGGACGGAATCAGCCCCAGCATTTT.